This T cell receptor beta chain originates from a study of CD8 T cells in Susac syndrome. In germline, CDR1 is SQVTM, CDR2 ANQGSEA. CDR3 size: 12 residues. Trimming stripped 7 bases from V and 4 bases from J, with 10 bases between. Random hexamers were used to reverse transcribe an amount of roughly 0.5 to 1 ug RNA. The CDR3 of TCR beta was amplified by immunoSEQ multiplex PCR across 54 Vbeta and 13 Jbeta. In TCRdb, the immunoSEQ multiplex PCR reads were re-called with MiXCR into one record per CDR3 protein. The repertoire holds some 150,000 distinct CDR3 sequences, with 95% as singletons. The multiple sclerosis controls were treatment-naive patients, and their relapsing-remitting disease was stable or active.

The sequencing input was CD8+ T cells from PBMCs. The TCR sequence derives from a human donor with multiple sclerosis. The chain is built from TRBV29-1 and TRBJ2-2; maybe TRBD2 (6 bases). DNA of the CDR3: TGCAGCGCCCCCGGGAGCACCGGGGAGCTGTTTTTT. Residues: CSAPGSTGELFF.